This TCR beta chain was captured in a study of T cell clonotyping in hematopoietic cell transplantation. Across the whole study: Recipient samples before transplant were obtained post-cytoreduction.

A word on this clone: Its antigen is still unknown.

Time point specified: recipient sample about 28 days before transplant, after cytoreduction. Recipients were bled about 28 days pretransplant and at posttransplant days 30, 100, 180. Trimming removed 0 bases from V and 5 bases from J, with 13 bases in between. Germline CDR1 reads MNHNY; CDR2 reads SVGAGI (reference sequence). The CDR3 totals 15 residues. Study-wide results and caveats: At the given depth, recipient repertoires were over 95% de novo clonotypes.

Assay used: immunoSEQ multiplex PCR; TCRdb lists only in-frame clones, some missing. The table lists fewer than 25,000 clones, approximately 77% of them singletons. The rearrangement links TRBV6-6 to TRBJ2-5, with D uncertain. This sequence originates from a man aged 60-69 years with acute myeloid leukemia. Some clones in this sample may be carry-over from other donors' samples. The sequenced sample was peripheral blood mononuclear cells, obtained before stem cell transplant. The CDR3: CASSYSSGLGETQYF. The DNA of the CDR3 is TGTGCCAGCAGTTACTCGAGTGGGTTAGGGGAGACCCAGTACTTC.